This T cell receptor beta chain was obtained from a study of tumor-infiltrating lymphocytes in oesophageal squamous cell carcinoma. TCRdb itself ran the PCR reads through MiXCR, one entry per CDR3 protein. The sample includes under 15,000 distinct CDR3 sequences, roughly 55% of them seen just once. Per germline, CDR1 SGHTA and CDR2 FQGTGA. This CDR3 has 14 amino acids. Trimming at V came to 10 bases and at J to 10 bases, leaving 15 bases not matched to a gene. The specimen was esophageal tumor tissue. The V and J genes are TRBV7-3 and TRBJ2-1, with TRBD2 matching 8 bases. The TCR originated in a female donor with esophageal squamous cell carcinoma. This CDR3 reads CANRPSGGSYEQFF. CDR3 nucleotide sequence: TGTGCCAACAGACCCAGCGGGGGCTCCTACGAGCAGTTCTTC.